This paragraph reports one T cell receptor beta chain. What it binds is unknown. The sample originates from a study of beta chain features in type 1 diabetes. The ends lost 8 bases at V and 5 bases at J; junction bases unmatched: 9. The CDR3 loop spans 15 amino acids. Germline V lookup: CDR1 SEHNR, CDR2 FQNEAQ (reference sequence). Only one heparinised blood draw was taken per donor, and its volume averaged about 116 mL. Populations obtained by sorting all exceeded 98% purity. Study results and limitations: The study found moderately but significantly shorter TCRB CDR3s in all four CD4+ subsets of Type 1 diabetes patients. Healthy donors had naive, central memory and Treg TCRB repertoires that appeared less similar than those seen among patients.

Expressed TCRB transcripts were sequenced after all isolated RNA was converted to cDNA. The read count averaged around 3.6 million across naive, central memory and regulatory T cell samples. Assay used: immunoSEQ multiplex PCR; TCRdb lists only in-frame clones, some missing. The sample lists 250,000 to 300,000 clones, around 22% occurring once. Specimen: naive CD4+ T cells from blood. The sequence came from a woman aged 25-40 years with type 1 diabetes. The chain couples TRBV7-9 to TRBJ2-7, with TRBD2 matching 13 bases. The CDR3 protein is CASSLWTSGSHEQYF. The CDR3 nucleotides are TGTGCCAGCTCGCTCTGGACTAGCGGGAGTCACGAGCAGTACTTC.